This T cell receptor beta chain is from a study of cytomegalovirus exposure and HLA in healthy donors. In the study overall: A prior study identified approximately 110 million unique TCR beta sequences from roughly 180 million T cells.

V lost 5 bases, J lost 0 bases, and 11 bases lay in between. This CDR3 has 14 amino acids. CDR1 and CDR2 from the germline V gene are SGHRS and YFSETQ. Study-wide findings and caveats: Presence/absence analyses assumed roughly uniform sequencing depth across donors, which may not hold. Some highly shared sequence variants likely arose as a pipeline artifact.

Use of 60 Vbeta and 13 Jbeta primers characterized the PCR. Assay used: immunoSEQ multiplex PCR; TCRdb lists only in-frame clones, some missing. The sample carries approximately 100,000 clones, about 80% recorded once. A note on this clone: Its antigen is currently unknown.

The chain links TRBV5-1 to TRBJ1-2, with D possibly TRBD1 on 5 matching bases. The sequenced sample was PBMCs. The TCR was taken from a man between 35 and 55 years old in good health and CMV-seronegative. CDR3 residues: CASSPGGANYGYTF. In DNA form, the CDR3 reads TGCGCCAGCAGTCCGGGGGGAGCTAACTATGGCTACACCTTC.